Given below is one T cell receptor beta chain in context. CDR3 length: 14 residues. The germline gives CDR1 DFQATT, CDR2 SNEGSKA (reference sequence). V dropped 3 bases and J dropped 8 bases, with 17 bases sitting between them. Sequenced by immunoSEQ multiplex PCR; TCRdb stores in-frame clones only, minus some. The sample lists approximately 240,000 clones, 83% occurring once. The data are from a study of blood T cell repertoires in COVID-19. Study as a whole: Collection of acute and convalescent COVID-19 samples took place in the United States, Italy and Spain.

This TCR was sampled from a human donor in a cohort sampled during active COVID-19. Sequencing was performed on peripheral blood. V is TRBV20-1 and J is TRBJ2-1, with a possible D match to TRBD2 (5 bases). DNA of the CDR3: TGCAGTGCTAGTGTTAGCGCCCACCCACATGAGCAGTTCTTC. Translation: CSASVSAHPHEQFF.